This T cell receptor beta chain was identified during a study of blood T cell repertoires in COVID-19. Study-wide context: Samples of COVID-19 (acute and convalescent) were obtained from the United States, Italy and Spain.

Germline V gene data show CDR1 as MNHEY and CDR2 as SMNVEV (reference sequence). The CDR3 covers 13 residues. J gave up 5 bases and V 10 bases, and 4 bases lay outside the gene matches. Methods used by the authors: Reference gene primer amplification gave nucleated cell count estimates. Libraries were prepared by immunoSEQ multiplex PCR; TCRdb keeps only in-frame clonotypes and omits some of them. V and J calls and clone size are copied from that table; D and trimming were computed from the DNA. The table records some 99,000 clones, around 83% of them present only once. Sequencing was performed on peripheral blood. This clonotype originated in a woman aged 55-75 years in a cohort sampled during active or convalescent COVID-19. This chain uses TRBV27 with TRBJ1-6, with 8 bases fitting TRBD1. CDR3 sequence reads: CATRTGNNSPLHF. The CDR3 nucleotides are TGTGCCACTCGGACAGGGAATAATTCACCCCTCCACTTT.